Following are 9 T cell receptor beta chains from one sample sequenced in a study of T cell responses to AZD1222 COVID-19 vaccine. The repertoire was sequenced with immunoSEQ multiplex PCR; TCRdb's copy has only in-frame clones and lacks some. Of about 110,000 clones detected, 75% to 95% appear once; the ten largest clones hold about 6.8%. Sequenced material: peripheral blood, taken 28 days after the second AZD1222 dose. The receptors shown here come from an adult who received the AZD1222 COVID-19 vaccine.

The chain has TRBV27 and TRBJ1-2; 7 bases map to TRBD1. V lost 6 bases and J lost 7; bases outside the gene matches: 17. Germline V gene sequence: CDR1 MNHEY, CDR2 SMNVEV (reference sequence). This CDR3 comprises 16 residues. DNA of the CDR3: TGTGCCAGCAGCCGCATGGGGTCGGGGAACAGGGGTGGCTACACCTTC. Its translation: CASSRMGSGNRGGYTF.

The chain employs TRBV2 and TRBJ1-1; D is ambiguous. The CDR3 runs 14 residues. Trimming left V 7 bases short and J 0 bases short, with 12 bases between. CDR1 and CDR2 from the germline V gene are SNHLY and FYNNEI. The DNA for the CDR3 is TGTGCCAGCATTCCCGACATCATGAACACTGAAGCTTTCTTT. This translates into CASIPDIMNTEAFF.

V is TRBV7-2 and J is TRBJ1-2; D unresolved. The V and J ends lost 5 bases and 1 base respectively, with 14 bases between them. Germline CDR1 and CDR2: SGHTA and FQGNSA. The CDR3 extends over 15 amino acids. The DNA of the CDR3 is TGTGCCAGCAGCACCGAAGGACGGGTTAACTATGGCTACACCTTC. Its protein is CASSTEGRVNYGYTF.

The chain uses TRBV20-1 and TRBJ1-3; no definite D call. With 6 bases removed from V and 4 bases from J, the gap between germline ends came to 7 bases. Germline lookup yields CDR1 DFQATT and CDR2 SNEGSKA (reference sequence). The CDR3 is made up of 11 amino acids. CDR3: CSALLGNTIYF. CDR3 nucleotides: TGCAGTGCCCTCCTAGGAAACACCATATATTTT.

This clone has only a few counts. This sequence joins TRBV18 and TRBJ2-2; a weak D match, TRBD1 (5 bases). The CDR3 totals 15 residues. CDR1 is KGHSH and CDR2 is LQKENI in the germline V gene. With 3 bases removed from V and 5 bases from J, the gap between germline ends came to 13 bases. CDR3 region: CASSPVGQRTGELFF. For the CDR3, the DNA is TGTGCCAGCTCACCTGTCGGACAACGGACCGGGGAGCTGTTTTTT.

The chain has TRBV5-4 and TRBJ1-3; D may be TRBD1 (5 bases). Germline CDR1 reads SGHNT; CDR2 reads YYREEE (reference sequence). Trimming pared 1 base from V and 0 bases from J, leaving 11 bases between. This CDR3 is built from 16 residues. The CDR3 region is CASSLTGLNSGNTIYF. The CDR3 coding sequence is TGTGCCAGCAGCTTGACAGGACTAAACTCTGGAAACACCATATATTTT. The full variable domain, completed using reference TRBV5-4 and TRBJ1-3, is ETGVTQSPTHLIKTRGQQVTLRCSSQSGHNTVSWYQQALGQGPQFIFQYYREEENGRGNFPPRFSGLQFPNYSSELNVNALELDDSALYLCASSLTGLNSGNTIYFGEGSWLTVV.

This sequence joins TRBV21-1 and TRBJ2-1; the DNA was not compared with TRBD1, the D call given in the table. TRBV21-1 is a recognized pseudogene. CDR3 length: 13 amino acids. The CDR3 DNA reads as TGTGCCACCCAGGGGGCCTTTTACAATGAGCAGTTCTTC. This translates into CATQGAFYNEQFF.

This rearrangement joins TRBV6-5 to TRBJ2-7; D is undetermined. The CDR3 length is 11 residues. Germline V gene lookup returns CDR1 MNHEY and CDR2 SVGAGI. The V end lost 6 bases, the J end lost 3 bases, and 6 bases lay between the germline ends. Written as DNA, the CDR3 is TGTGCCAGCAGCGATTTCTACGAGCAGTACTTC. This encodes CASSDFYEQYF.

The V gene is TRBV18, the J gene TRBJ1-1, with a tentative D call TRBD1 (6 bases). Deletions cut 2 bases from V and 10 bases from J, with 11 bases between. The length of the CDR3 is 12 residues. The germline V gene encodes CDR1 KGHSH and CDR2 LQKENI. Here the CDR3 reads CASSPNREGAFF. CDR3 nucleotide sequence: TGTGCCAGCTCACCAAACAGGGAGGGAGCTTTCTTT.